The T cell receptor (beta chain) described here comes from a study of breast tumors, draining lymph nodes, adjacent tissues. TCRdb reanalysed the multiplex PCR reads using MiXCR and keeps one entry per CDR3 protein. Here the sample spans about 17,000 distinct CDR3 sequences, less than 75% being singletons. This receptor was identified in a female donor with breast cancer. Some clones in this sample may be carry-over from other donors' samples. Sequencing was carried out using tumor-adjacent breast tissue.

The chain's CDR3 is CASSPGLASYEQYF. The CDR3 region has the DNA TGTGCCAGCAGCCCGGGACTAGCTTCCTACGAGCAGTACTTC. The chain couples TRBV5-6 to TRBJ2-7; 9 bases align to TRBD2. The CDR3 runs to 14 residues. Germline V gene lookup returns CDR1 SGHDT and CDR2 YYEEEE. After removal of 4 bases from V and 1 base from J, the junction contained 3 bases not matched to a gene.